A selection of T cell receptor beta chains follows, all from one sample in a study of EBV T-cell therapy then PD-1 blockade in nasopharyngeal carcinoma. Some clones are missing from TCRdb's copy, which holds only in-frame ones; the method was immunoSEQ multiplex PCR. The repertoire consists of more than 15,000 clones, with approximately 88% occurring once and the leading ten covering over 25%. The antigens of these receptors remain unknown. The starting material was CD8+ T cells from blood, obtained at day 0 from a patient whose treatment included autologous EBV-specific T cells and nivolumab. These receptors were collected from a man in his forties with nasopharyngeal carcinoma. The CDR3 runs from the conserved cysteine through the conserved F or W. D genes are given only for firm matches. Some rows mark clone size as missing; the rest say once, few, many or name a class of expanded clone.

>NA|TRBV9|TRBJ2-3|NA
CASSVPERGFVADTQYF
TGTGCCAGCAGCGTCCCAGAACGGGGCTTTGTCGCAGATACGCAGTATTTT
>NA|TRBV7-2|TRBJ1-1|NA
CASSPWGQNTEAFF
TGTGCCAGCAGCCCCTGGGGACAGAACACTGAAGCTTTCTTT
>NA|TRBV7-2|TRBJ2-2|NA
CASSLLGEITTGELFF
TGTGCCAGCAGCTTATTAGGGGAGATAACCACCGGGGAGCTGTTTTTT
>NA|TRBV6-5|TRBJ1-1|NA
CASNVPQRVNTEAFF
TGTGCCAGCAATGTGCCCCAGAGGGTGAACACTGAAGCTTTCTTT
>TRBD2|TRBV5-5|TRBJ2-1|NA
CASSPVAGGNNEQFF
TGTGCCAGCAGTCCTGTAGCGGGGGGGAACAATGAGCAGTTCTTC
>TRBD2|TRBV2|TRBJ2-4|few
CASSEEETSGDIQYF
TGTGCCAGCAGTGAAGAGGAGACTAGCGGTGACATTCAGTACTTC
>NA|TRBV15|TRBJ1-2|NA
CATSSSPTNDPGEGYTF
TGTGCCACCAGCAGCTCACCAACTAACGATCCCGGAGAGGGCTACACCTTC
>NA|TRBV27|TRBJ1-2|NA
CASSLGGGVGYGYTF
TGTGCCAGCAGTTTGGGGGGCGGGGTGGGATATGGCTACACCTTC
>NA|TRBV6-5|TRBJ1-1|NA
CASSYRAANTEAFF
TGTGCCAGCAGTTATAGGGCGGCGAACACTGAAGCTTTCTTT
>NA|TRBV5-1|TRBJ1-4|NA
CASSPRQGPPNEKLFF
TGCGCCAGCAGCCCCCGGCAGGGGCCCCCTAATGAAAAACTGTTTTTT
>NA|TRBV7-8|TRBJ2-7|NA
CASSPRWEQYF
TGTGCCAGCAGCCCTAGGTGGGAGCAGTACTTC
>TRBD1|TRBV30|TRBJ2-7|medium-sized
CAWVTGDRYEQYF
TGTGCCTGGGTTACAGGGGATCGCTACGAGCAGTACTTC
>TRBD1|TRBV24-1|TRBJ1-5|NA
CATSDTGGFQPQHF
TGTGCCACCAGTGACACAGGGGGTTTTCAGCCCCAGCATTTT
>NA|TRBV6-4|TRBJ2-1|NA
CASSDSIGGNNEQFF
TGTGCCAGCAGTGACTCGATTGGAGGGAACAATGAGCAGTTCTTC
>NA|TRBV7-9|TRBJ1-5|NA
CASSSPGNNQPQHF
TGTGCCAGCAGCTCCCCAGGGAACAATCAGCCCCAGCATTTT
>TRBD1|TRBV18|TRBJ1-5|NA
CASSPTGRQPQHF
TGTGCCAGCTCACCGACAGGGAGACAGCCCCAGCATTTT
>NA|TRBV13|TRBJ2-2|few
CASRPQGNTGELFF
TGTGCCAGTCGGCCTCAGGGGAACACCGGGGAGCTGTTTTTT
>NA|TRBV16|TRBJ1-1|NA
CASSQSKRTYSDEAFF
TGTGCCAGCAGCCAATCGAAACGGACTTACTCCGACGAAGCTTTCTTT
>TRBD2|TRBV7-3|TRBJ2-4|NA
CASSPSGGNIQYF
TGTGCCAGCAGCCCCAGCGGGGGGAACATTCAGTACTTC
>NA|TRBV21-1|TRBJ1-2|NA
CASSPQGGGYGYTF
TGTGCCAGCAGCCCCCAGGGGGGGGGTTATGGCTACACCTTC
>NA|TRBV25-1|TRBJ1-1|NA
CASSQGGEAFF
TGTGCCAGCAGCCAGGGTGGGGAAGCTTTCTTT